Below are 2 T cell receptor beta chains sequenced from a single sample in a study of shared clonotypes between healthy human individuals. Data came from immunoSEQ multiplex PCR; TCRdb stores just in-frame clones and leaves some out. Seen here are about 110,000 clones, around 64% observed once, and the top ten hold roughly a quarter. Source material: memory CD8+ T cells sorted from blood. Subset specified: CD45RO+ cells pooled with CCR7-negative TemRA cells. These receptors originate from a woman aged 25 to 39 in good health.

The chain employs TRBV11-2 and TRBJ2-7; tentatively, D is TRBD1 (6 bases). V lost 5 bases and J 4 bases, leaving 12 bases between the germline ends. CDR3 length: 13 amino acids. Germline CDR1 and CDR2: SGHAT and FQNNGV. The CDR3 DNA is TGTGCCAGCAGCCACAGGGCCGTTTACGAGCAGTACTTC. Amino acids: CASSHRAVYEQYF.

This chain connects TRBV25-1 to TRBJ2-7; maybe TRBD1 (5 bases). Germline V CDR1 and CDR2: MGHDK, SYGVNS. V lost 5 bases, J lost 6 bases, and 11 bases lay in between. CDR3 size: 12 residues. CDR3 sequence reads: CASSKGFGEQYF. CDR3 DNA: TGTGCCAGCAGTAAGGGGTTTGGCGAGCAGTACTTC.